The rows below give T cell receptor beta chains drawn from one sample of a study of cytomegalovirus exposure and HLA in healthy donors. Assay: immunoSEQ multiplex PCR; the TCRdb copy retains only in-frame clones and omits some. In the table there are under 200,000 clones, approximately 70% of which are singletons. The sample consisted of PBMCs. Receptor source: a woman aged 40 to 49 in good health and CMV-seropositive. Both conserved end residues are part of each CDR3. The order of the fields is CDR3 protein, CDR3 DNA, V gene, J gene, clone size, D gene. The D gene is left open where the match is weak. Rows give clone size only sometimes, using once, few, many, or a class for an expanded clone.

CASSLGGHSNQPQNF,TGTGCCAGCAGCTTGGGGGGGCATAGCAATCAGCCCCAGAATTTT,TRBV5-6,TRBJ1-5,.,.
CASSLDPQGGNEKLFF,TGCGCCAGCAGCTTGGATCCACAGGGGGGTAATGAAAAACTGTTTTTT,TRBV5-1,TRBJ1-4,.,TRBD1
CASSDAPGGYTF,TGTGCCAGCAGTGACGCACCCGGGGGCTACACCTTC,TRBV6-1,TRBJ1-2,.,.
CASSSGDRTENYGYTF,TGCGCCAGCAGCTCCGGGGACAGGACGGAAAACTATGGCTACACCTTC,TRBV5-1,TRBJ1-2,.,TRBD1
CASSQDRGLNEQFF,TGTGCCAGCAGCCAAGACAGGGGGCTGAATGAGCAGTTCTTC,TRBV4-2,TRBJ2-1,.,TRBD1
CASSLTGAASPLHF,TGTGCCAGCAGCTTAACAGGGGCTGCTTCACCCCTCCACTTT,TRBV11-2,TRBJ1-6,.,TRBD1
CASAPSTSEDTQYF,TGTGCCAGTGCTCCAAGTACTAGCGAAGATACGCAGTATTTT,TRBV19,TRBJ2-3,few,TRBD2
CASSQEAGGFF,TGTGCCAGCAGTCAGGAGGCCGGGGGGTTCTTC,TRBV6-1,TRBJ2-1,.,.
CASSLRGRLNTEAFF,TGTGCCAGCAGCCTAAGGGGAAGATTGAACACTGAAGCTTTCTTT,TRBV7-2,TRBJ1-1,.,.
CASTANYGYTF,TGTGCCAGTACGGCTAACTATGGCTACACCTTC,TRBV19,TRBJ1-2,.,.
CASSVGGSPTDTQYF,TGCGCCAGCAGCGTAGGCGGGAGCCCCACAGATACGCAGTATTTT,TRBV5-1,TRBJ2-3,.,TRBD2
CASSPQQGWRSYEQYF,TGTGCCAGCAGCCCCCAACAGGGATGGCGCTCCTACGAGCAGTACTTC,TRBV9,TRBJ2-7,.,.
CASSFLLSGTGGNQPQHF,TGTGCCAGCAGCTTCCTCCTGAGTGGGACAGGGGGCAATCAGCCCCAGCATTTT,TRBV7-9,TRBJ1-5,.,TRBD1
CASSIDGGTYEQYF,TGTGCCAGTAGTATTGACGGGGGAACCTACGAGCAGTACTTC,TRBV19,TRBJ2-7,.,.
CASSLFWRIPSTDTQYF,TGTGCCAGCAGCTTATTCTGGCGGATTCCCAGTACAGATACGCAGTATTTT,TRBV7-8,TRBJ2-3,once,.
CSASLSTF,TGCAGTGCTAGTTTGAGCACCTTC,TRBV20-1,TRBJ1-2,.,.
CASSSGQDYGYTF,TGTGCCAGCAGCTCGGGACAGGACTATGGCTACACCTTC,TRBV7-3,TRBJ1-2,.,TRBD1
CASSQEIPGTSRTQYF,TGCGCCAGCAGCCAAGAGATCCCAGGGACAAGTAGGACCCAGTACTTC,TRBV4-3,TRBJ2-5,few,.
CASELAGTGELFF,TGTGCCAGCGAACTAGCCGGCACCGGGGAGCTGTTTTTT,TRBV7-9,TRBJ2-2,few,.
CASSYQGDNSPLHF,TGTGCCAGCAGTTATCAGGGGGATAATTCACCCCTCCACTTT,TRBV27,TRBJ1-6,once,TRBD1
CAISAQGYNEQFF,TGTGCCATCAGTGCACAGGGGTACAATGAGCAGTTCTTC,TRBV10-3,TRBJ2-1,.,TRBD1
CASSGTGGGEAFF,TGTGCCAGCAGTGGGACAGGGGGTGGGGAAGCTTTCTTT,TRBV25-1,TRBJ1-1,.,TRBD1
CASTPRTGTSSGANVLTF,TGTGCCAGCACACCCCGGACAGGGACGAGCTCTGGGGCCAACGTCCTGACTTTC,TRBV28,TRBJ2-6,.,TRBD1
CAWSPGGTEAFF,TGTGCCTGGTCCCCAGGGGGGACTGAAGCTTTCTTT,TRBV30,TRBJ1-1,.,TRBD1
CASSAGQGGNEQFF,TGCGCCAGCAGCGCAGGACAGGGGGGTAATGAGCAGTTCTTC,TRBV5-1,TRBJ2-1,.,TRBD1
CASLPPRGRNTGELFF,TGTGCTAGTTTGCCTCCCCGGGGGAGGAACACCGGGGAGCTGTTTTTT,TRBV12-5,TRBJ2-2,.,.
CSVGEGISGANVLTF,TGCAGCGTTGGGGAGGGGATCTCTGGGGCCAACGTCCTGACTTTC,TRBV29-1,TRBJ2-6,.,TRBD2
CASSPTGGSNQPQHF,TGTGCCAGTAGTCCAACAGGGGGAAGCAATCAGCCCCAGCATTTT,TRBV19,TRBJ1-5,.,TRBD1
CASSQGTGTDTQYF,TGTGCCAGCAGCCAAGGGACAGGGACAGATACGCAGTATTTT,TRBV4-2,TRBJ2-3,.,TRBD1
CATSRVRGTYEQYF,TGTGCCACCAGCAGAGTCAGAGGAACCTACGAGCAGTACTTC,TRBV15,TRBJ2-7,.,.
CATQQGLAGELFF,TGTGCCACCCAACAGGGCCTCGCCGGGGAGCTGTTTTTT,TRBV6-6,TRBJ2-2,.,.
CASSLDRYQPQHF,TGTGCCAGCAGCTTGGACAGATATCAGCCCCAGCATTTT,TRBV7-2,TRBJ1-5,.,.
CSSSFPPTGIYGYTF,TGTTCCAGCAGCTTCCCACCGACAGGGATCTATGGCTACACCTTC,TRBV7-9,TRBJ1-2,once,TRBD1
CASSLAPAGYQETQYF,TGTGCCAGCAGCCTGGCCCCAGCGGGGTACCAAGAGACCCAGTACTTC,TRBV5-5,TRBJ2-5,.,TRBD2
CASSLQETQYF,TGCGCCAGCAGCCTACAAGAGACCCAGTACTTC,TRBV5-1,TRBJ2-5,.,.
CASSIRGSSAQYF,TGTGCCAGTAGTATACGAGGATCCTCGGCCCAGTACTTC,TRBV19,TRBJ2-5,.,.
CASSSGGHRGMNTEAFF,TGTGCCAGTAGCTCGGGGGGACACCGGGGTATGAACACTGAAGCTTTCTTT,TRBV19,TRBJ1-1,few,.
CASSLGGGAVDTEAFF,TGTGCCAGCAGTTTAGGAGGGGGCGCGGTCGACACTGAAGCTTTCTTT,TRBV28,TRBJ1-1,.,TRBD1
CASSAGQGQETQYF,TGTGCCAGCAGCGCGGGACAGGGGCAAGAGACCCAGTACTTC,TRBV11-2,TRBJ2-5,.,TRBD1
CASSPKRPGGGGDTQYF,TGCGCCAGCAGCCCAAAACGTCCAGGGGGCGGAGGAGATACGCAGTATTTT,TRBV4-3,TRBJ2-3,.,TRBD1
CASIASGGREQYF,TGTGCCAGCATCGCTAGCGGGGGTCGCGAGCAGTACTTC,TRBV25-1,TRBJ2-7,.,TRBD2
CASSPRMGQGTGELFF,TGTGCCAGCAGCCCCCGAATGGGACAGGGCACCGGGGAGCTGTTTTTT,TRBV7-2,TRBJ2-2,.,TRBD1
CASRGLGSGANVLTF,TGTGCCAGCAGGGGGCTGGGTTCTGGGGCCAACGTCCTGACTTTC,TRBV28,TRBJ2-6,few,.
CASSAAWTGGETQYF,TGTGCCAGCAGCGCGGCATGGACAGGCGGAGAGACCCAGTACTTC,TRBV28,TRBJ2-5,.,TRBD1
CASSEGPGMGEKLFF,TGTGCCAGCAGTGAAGGCCCAGGGATGGGCGAAAAACTGTTTTTT,TRBV6-1,TRBJ1-4,.,.
CASFRSHEQYF,TGCGCCAGCTTCCGATCCCACGAGCAGTACTTC,TRBV5-1,TRBJ2-7,.,.
CASSLARYTEAFF,TGTGCCAGCAGCTTAGCGCGGTACACTGAAGCTTTCTTT,TRBV7-2,TRBJ1-1,.,.
CASSILGGNQPQHF,TGTGCCAGTAGTATCCTCGGGGGGAATCAGCCCCAGCATTTT,TRBV19,TRBJ1-5,.,.
CASRLLAGDQGNEQFF,TGTGCCAGCAGACTACTAGCGGGAGATCAGGGCAATGAGCAGTTCTTC,TRBV7-2,TRBJ2-1,few,TRBD2
CASSLLGPGVMAQYF,TGTGCCAGCAGTTTATTAGGCCCAGGGGTCATGGCGCAGTATTTT,TRBV27,TRBJ2-3,.,.